The 32 T cell receptor beta chains given below trace back to one sample, sequenced in a study of control samples from healthy donors and cancer patients. TCRdb's copy holds only in-frame clones and misses some; the assay was immunoSEQ multiplex PCR. The sample yields approximately 170,000 clones, 75% to 95% seen once. Sequencing was carried out using blood. The receptors stem from a woman in her 30s in good health.

V usage is TRBV28 and J usage is TRBJ1-5; 11 bases align to TRBD1. This CDR3 has 16 residues. With 4 bases clipped from V and 2 bases from J, the junction kept 4 bases outside the gene matches. Germline V lookup: CDR1 MDHEN, CDR2 SYDVKM. CDR3 in DNA: TGTGCCAGCAGTTCAGGACAGGGGGCGCGCAATCAGCCCCAGCATTTT. It specifies CASSSGQGARNQPQHF. The full variable domain, rest sourced from reference TRBV28 and TRBJ1-5, is DVKVTQSSRYLVKRTGEKVFLECVQDMDHENMFWYRQDPGLGLRLIYFSYDVKMKEKGDIPEGYSVSREKKERFSLILESASTNQTSMYLCASSSGQGARNQPQHFGDGTRLSIL.

The chain employs TRBV5-4 and TRBJ2-7; 7 nucleotides agree with TRBD1. The CDR3 runs to 18 residues. Germline loops: CDR1 SGHNT, CDR2 YYREEE (reference sequence). With 0 bases clipped from V and 0 bases from J, the junction kept 12 bases outside the gene matches. CDR3 bases: TGTGCCAGCAGCTTGGCAAACGCCGGGACAGAGCGCTCCTACGAGCAGTACTTC. Its protein is CASSLANAGTERSYEQYF.

V gene TRBV11-2 combines with J gene TRBJ2-3, with TRBD2 as a possible D gene (5 bases). The germline V gene has CDR1 SGHAT and CDR2 FQNNGV. The CDR3 has 15 residues. V lost 3 bases and J 1 base, leaving 11 bases between the germline ends. The CDR3 sequence: CASSLVTTRTDTQYF. The CDR3 DNA is TGTGCCAGCAGCTTGGTGACTACCCGCACAGATACGCAGTATTTT.

This chain joins TRBV14 and TRBJ2-7, with D perhaps matching TRBD2 (6 bases). The CDR3 sequence is 13 residues long. Germline V CDR1 and CDR2: SGHDN, FVKESK. The V gene lost 4 bases and the J gene lost 2 bases, with 9 bases spanning the gap. The CDR3 DNA is TGTGCCAGCAGCCCGGACTATACCTACGAGCAGTACTTC. This codes for CASSPDYTYEQYF.

The genes are TRBV4-2 and TRBJ2-7; tentatively, D is TRBD1 (6 bases). V lost 1 base, J lost 2 bases, and 12 bases lay in between. The CDR3 length is 15 residues. CDR1 LGHNA and CDR2 YNFKEQ come from the germline V gene. DNA for the CDR3: TGTGCCAGCAGCCAAGTTACAGGGCCCCCCTACGAGCAGTACTTC. Translated: CASSQVTGPPYEQYF.

The genes are TRBV5-1 and TRBJ2-7; 15 nucleotides align to TRBD2. The V gene's germline CDR1 is SGHRS and CDR2 YFSETQ. The CDR3 is 15 amino acids. Unmatched junction bases numbered 3, after V lost 4 bases and J lost 4 bases. This chain's CDR3 is CASSTGTSGRYEQYF. CDR3 bases: TGCGCCAGCAGCACCGGGACTAGCGGGAGGTACGAGCAGTACTTC.

V is TRBV4-3 and J is TRBJ2-7; tentatively, D is TRBD2 (6 bases). Trimming removed 0 bases from V and 6 bases from J, with 6 bases in between. The germline V gene has CDR1 LGHNA and CDR2 YSLEER. The CDR3 has 12 amino acids. DNA for the CDR3: TGCGCCAGCAGCCAAGAGGGGGGCGAGCAGTACTTC. Its translation: CASSQEGGEQYF.

This clone was found once. The chain uses TRBV6-2 or TRBV6-3 and TRBJ2-5, with 10 bases aligning to TRBD2. The germline CDR1 and CDR2 sequences are MNHEY and SVGEGT. This CDR3 is 15 amino acids long. J lost 0 bases, V lost 7 bases, and 5 bases had no gene match. CDR3: CASTPGTSDQETQYF. In nucleotides, the CDR3 is TGTGCCAGCACCCCCGGGACTAGCGACCAAGAGACCCAGTACTTC.

The chain combines TRBV18 with TRBJ1-2, with D perhaps TRBD1 (5 bases). V was clipped by 2 bases and J by 9 bases, with 10 bases between them. CDR3 length equals 12 residues. The V gene's germline CDR1 is KGHSH and CDR2 LQKENI. The CDR3 reads CASSPSQGRYTF. The CDR3 DNA follows: TGTGCCAGCTCACCAAGTCAGGGCCGCTACACCTTC.

The chain links TRBV25-1 to TRBJ2-1; possibly TRBD1 or TRBD2 for D (6 bases each). Germline CDR1 and CDR2: MGHDK and SYGVNS. This CDR3 region has 16 residues. V was clipped by 0 bases and J by 3 bases, with 12 bases between them. The CDR3 spells CASSEYGGRIYNEQFF. The CDR3 nucleotides are TGTGCCAGCAGTGAATACGGGGGCAGGATCTACAATGAGCAGTTCTTC.

CDR3 sequence reads: CASSVRDRGVYEQYF. In DNA, the CDR3 is TGTGCCAGCAGCGTCCGGGACAGGGGGGTCTACGAGCAGTACTTC. The chain recombines TRBV5-4 with TRBJ2-7; TRBD1 agrees at 11 bases. The CDR3 sequence is 15 residues long. V lost 4 bases, J lost 3 bases, and 6 bases stayed unmatched. The germline gives CDR1 SGHNT, CDR2 YYREEE (reference sequence).

The count of this clone is one. The chain recombines TRBV5-1 with TRBJ2-3, with TRBD1 matching 7 bases. The J segment lost 6 bases and the V segment lost 0 bases, leaving 1 base of the junction unmatched. The length of the CDR3 is 13 residues. Germline-derived CDR1 and CDR2 are SGHRS and YFSETQ. The CDR3 nucleotides are TGCGCCAGCAGCTTGGAAGGGGGCGATACGCAGTATTTT. This sequence encodes CASSLEGGDTQYF.

This clone came up once. Other DNA sequences within the sample encode an identical CDR3. The CDR3 sequence is CASSPGGPTDTQYF. CDR3 sequence (DNA): TGTGCCAGCAGTCCGGGGGGGCCCACAGATACGCAGTATTTT. The chain links TRBV6-2 or TRBV6-3 to TRBJ2-3; TRBD2 matches 8 bases. Germline V gene data show CDR1 as MNHEY and CDR2 as SVGEGT. The CDR3 runs 14 residues. Germline trimming cut 5 bases from V and 2 bases from J; bases unmatched to any gene: 3.

The chain is built from TRBV18 and TRBJ1-4; TRBD1 matches 7 bases. Losses at the gene ends were 5 bases for V and 5 bases for J; bases not matched to a gene: 2. There are 13 residues in the CDR3. CDR1 KGHSH and CDR2 LQKENI come from the germline V gene. As DNA, the CDR3 is TGTGCCAGCTCAGGGGGACAGAATGAAAAACTGTTTTTT. It codes for CASSGGQNEKLFF.

Note on this clone: The same CDR3 is also encoded by other DNA sequences in this sample. The chain is built from TRBV12-3 or TRBV12-4 and TRBJ1-1, with D unresolved. V was cut by 3 bases and J by 1 base, with 6 bases left in between. The CDR3 runs 13 residues. As DNA, the CDR3 is TGTGCCAGCAGTTTCCGGCAGAACACTGAAGCTTTCTTT. It yields the protein CASSFRQNTEAFF.

V and J are TRBV11-3 and TRBJ1-4, with a possible D match to TRBD1 (5 bases). V shed 1 base and J shed 8 bases, with 14 bases lying between them. Germline lookup yields CDR1 SGHNT and CDR2 YENEEA. This CDR3 region has 15 residues. CDR3 DNA sequence: TGTGCCAGCAGCTTAGCGGGGACCGGGTACGAAAAACTGTTTTTT. As protein: CASSLAGTGYEKLFF.

The chain has TRBV5-1 and TRBJ2-3; 9 nucleotides match TRBD1. V lost 4 bases, J lost 4 bases, and 4 bases stayed unmatched. The CDR3 is 14 amino acids. The germline V gene has CDR1 SGHRS and CDR2 YFSETQ. The CDR3 DNA is TGCGCCAGCAGCATGGGGGACAGGGCAGATACGCAGTATTTT. It specifies CASSMGDRADTQYF.

This chain connects TRBV28 to TRBJ2-5, with 9 bases fitting TRBD1. V dropped 5 bases and J dropped 1; count of bases not matched to a gene: 5. Germline CDR1 is MDHEN and CDR2 is SYDVKM. This CDR3 is 15 amino acids long. CDR3 loop: CASSPTGGAQETQYF. CDR3 DNA: TGTGCCAGCAGTCCCACAGGGGGCGCCCAAGAGACCCAGTACTTC.

The rearrangement joins TRBV6-5 to TRBJ1-1; 7 nucleotides line up with TRBD1. Germline CDR1 MNHEY, CDR2 SVGAGI. This CDR3 region has 15 residues. The V and J ends lost 8 bases and 1 base, in that order; junction bases with no gene match: 10. The CDR3, as DNA: TGTGCCAGCCGATTCACCCAGGGGGGGAACACTGAAGCTTTCTTT. This translates into CASRFTQGGNTEAFF.

This sequence joins TRBV7-9 and TRBJ1-2; 9 nucleotides align to TRBD1. V trimming: 5 bases; J trimming: 6 bases; junction bases outside the gene matches: 7. This CDR3 contains 14 residues. Germline values: CDR1 SEHNR, CDR2 FQNEAQ (reference sequence). Here the CDR3 DNA reads TGTGCCAGCAGCCCGATCAGGACAGGGGATGGCTACACCTTC. Translated: CASSPIRTGDGYTF.

This chain uses TRBV19 with TRBJ2-3; D possibly matches TRBD1 or TRBD2 (6 bases each). The length of the CDR3 is 15 residues. From germline, CDR1 is LNHDA and CDR2 SQIVND (reference sequence). Trimming stripped 3 bases from V and 1 base from J, with 11 bases between. Written as DNA, the CDR3 is TGTGCCAGTAGTATTTGGGGGGCGGGCACAGATACGCAGTATTTT. Its protein is CASSIWGAGTDTQYF.

The chain has TRBV27 and TRBJ2-7, with 10 bases identical to TRBD2. In germline, CDR1 is MNHEY, CDR2 SMNVEV (reference sequence). The length of the CDR3 is 15 residues. V lost 5 bases and J lost 5; bases outside the gene matches: 9. The CDR3 region is CASSGASGSSDEQYF. DNA for the CDR3: TGTGCCAGCAGTGGGGCTAGCGGGAGTTCGGACGAGCAGTACTTC.

This sequence joins TRBV2 and TRBJ2-5, with 9 bases fitting TRBD1. The CDR3 has 13 residues. Trimming at V came to 10 bases and at J to 2 bases, leaving 5 bases not matched to a gene. The germline CDR1 and CDR2 sequences are SNHLY and FYNNEI. The CDR3 nucleotides read TGTGCCACGCGACAGGGGGTTCAAGAGACCCAGTACTTC. Encoded protein: CATRQGVQETQYF.

The chain is built from TRBV9 and TRBJ1-1, with D maybe TRBD1 (5 bases). The CDR3 runs to 13 residues. V was clipped by 3 bases and J by 1 base, with 7 bases between them. Per the germline V gene, CDR1 is SGDLS and CDR2 is YYNGEE. Here the CDR3 DNA reads TGTGCCAGCAGCGAAACAGGGAACACTGAAGCTTTCTTT. Protein: CASSETGNTEAFF. Supplemented by reference TRBV9 and TRBJ1-1, the full variable domain reads DSGVTQTPKHLITATGQRVTLRCSPRSGDLSVYWYQQSLDQGLQFLIQYYNGEERAKGNILERFSAQQFPDLHSELNLSSLELGDSALYFCASSETGNTEAFFGQGTRLTVV.

Concerning this clone: Other DNA sequences within the sample encode an identical CDR3. The genes are TRBV12-3 or TRBV12-4 and TRBJ1-1; TRBD1 might be the D (5 bases). Trimming took 5 bases from V and 1 from J, leaving 8 bases between them. The CDR3 loop spans 13 amino acids. CDR3 sequence reads: CASSRTGNTEAFF. DNA of the CDR3: TGTGCCAGCAGTCGAACAGGGAACACTGAAGCTTTCTTT.

This sequence joins TRBV6-5 and TRBJ2-7; D call uncertain. The V gene lost 5 bases and the J gene lost 3 bases, with 11 bases spanning the gap. This CDR3 spans 13 amino acids. Germline V gene lookup returns CDR1 MNHEY and CDR2 SVGAGI. The CDR3 DNA reads as TGTGCCAGCAGTAGGCAGACCGACTACGAGCAGTACTTC. It encodes CASSRQTDYEQYF.

V and J are TRBV10-1 and TRBJ2-3, with 8 bases fitting TRBD2. Germline V gene data show CDR1 as WNHNN and CDR2 as SYGVQD (reference sequence). The CDR3 sequence is 17 residues long. Trimming removed 0 bases from V and 1 base from J; junction bases left unmatched: 6. CDR3 amino acids: CASSESPSSGGTDTQYF. The CDR3 DNA is TGCGCCAGCAGTGAGTCCCCCAGTAGCGGGGGCACAGATACGCAGTATTTT.

V gene TRBV5-1 combines with J gene TRBJ2-7; 7 bases fit TRBD1. The CDR3 consists of 13 residues. The germline gives CDR1 SGHRS, CDR2 YFSETQ. J was trimmed by 2 bases and V by 3 bases; bases with no gene match: 2. The CDR3 DNA reads as TGCGCCAGCAGCTGGGACAGCACCTACGAGCAGTACTTC. The encoded protein is CASSWDSTYEQYF.

For this clone: This is likely a read error, given that the CDR3 carries no conserved phenylalanine or tryptophan at its end. V and J are TRBV14 and TRBJ1-1; D not resolved. The germline V gene encodes CDR1 SGHDN and CDR2 FVKESK. The CDR3 covers 12 residues. The V end lost 3 bases, the J end lost 7 bases, and 9 bases lay between the germline ends. In DNA, the CDR3 is TGTGCCAGCAGCCAGGGAGGGATTGAAGCTTTCTCT. Its translation is CASSQGGIEAFS.

This clone was recorded once. Other DNA sequences in the sample encode the same CDR3. The V gene is TRBV6-5, the J gene TRBJ2-1; D perhaps matches TRBD2 (6 bases). Germline assignment: CDR1 MNHEY and CDR2 SVGAGI. There are 15 residues in the CDR3. With 2 bases removed from V and 1 base from J, the gap between germline ends came to 9 bases. The CDR3 coding sequence is TGTGCCAGCAGTTACGGAGGGAGTTCCTACAATGAGCAGTTCTTC. It codes for CASSYGGSSYNEQFF.

The chain couples TRBV4-1 to TRBJ2-5; 10 bases fit TRBD2. Germline V lookup: CDR1 MGHRA, CDR2 YSYEKL. V shed 1 base, J shed 5 bases, and the junction held 7 bases outside the gene matches. The CDR3 has 16 amino acids. For the CDR3, the DNA is TGCGCCAGCAGCCAAGCCCAACTAGCGGGGTGGGAGACCCAGTACTTC. Its protein is CASSQAQLAGWETQYF.

The V and J genes are TRBV4-1 and TRBJ1-5; D may be TRBD1 (6 bases). The CDR3 is made up of 15 amino acids. Germline assignment: CDR1 MGHRA and CDR2 YSYEKL. The V and J ends lost 1 base and 4 bases respectively, with 11 bases between them. The CDR3 loop is CASSQGTGRNQPQHF. DNA of the CDR3: TGCGCCAGCAGCCAAGGTACAGGGCGAAATCAGCCCCAGCATTTT.